This T cell receptor (beta chain) was captured by sequencing in a study of T-cell memory formation after mild COVID-19. Overall study findings and caveats: Day 15 to 85 contracting clones showed balanced CD4/CD8; day 15 to 37 expanders favored CD4+. Still unconfirmed is whether the second-wave clones peaking on day 37 recognized SARS-CoV-2.

Between the trimmed V and J ends, which lost 0 bases and 1 base, there was a span of 12 bases. The germline gives CDR1 KGHDR, CDR2 SFDVKD. The CDR3 runs 17 residues. TCRdb reanalysed the 5' RACE reads using MiXCR and keeps one entry per CDR3 protein. Of 450,000 to 700,000 distinct CDR3 sequences in the sample, more than 15% are singletons; the top ten hold more than 10%. In this sample, this clonotype turned up a few times. Its antigen is currently unknown. The source material was PBMCs or a T cell subset sorted from them (not recorded which). The rearrangement uses TRBV24-1 and TRBJ2-1, with D unresolved. The sequence was collected from an adult woman who had mild COVID-19 (a few samples of this study predate the infection). Cell type and time point are not known. The CDR3 sequence is CATSDLFVGLSYNEQFF. The DNA for the CDR3 is TGTGCCACCAGTGATTTGTTCGTCGGCCTTTCCTACAATGAGCAGTTCTTC.